This T cell receptor beta chain is drawn from a study of STAT5B mutations in CD4+ large granular lymphocyte leukemia. Study outcomes and limitations: Without putative leukemic clones, patient CD4-sorted repertoires remained more clonal than healthy CD4+ repertoires.

The assay was run at survey level. Sequenced by immunoSEQ multiplex PCR; TCRdb stores in-frame clones only, minus some. The profile shows 40,000 to 45,000 clones, more than 80% of them singletons. Judged by abundance, this clone is medium-sized. No antigen is known for it. Sample: CD4+ T cells from blood buffy coats. This clonotype was obtained from a human donor in good health.

The CDR3: CASSQEPGQGAFF. The DNA of the CDR3 is TGTGCCAGCAGCCAAGAACCGGGACAGGGGGCTTTCTTT. The V call is TRBV7-2, the J call TRBJ1-1; TRBD1 matches 10 bases. Trimming at V came to 5 bases and at J to 11 bases, leaving 8 bases not matched to a gene. Germline CDR1 SGHTA, CDR2 FQGNSA. The CDR3 is 13 residues long.